In its sample, the clone carrying this TCR beta chain was seen many times. Its antigen is as yet unknown. TCRdb reanalysed the 5' RACE reads using MiXCR and keeps one entry per CDR3 protein. Of about 500,000 distinct CDR3 sequences listed, about 5.2% are singletons. These data originate in a study of CD8 T cells in ankylosing spondylitis. The study's findings and limits: Within ankylosing spondylitis blood, a TCR beta motif made up of roughly eight highly homologous variants appeared to be characteristic.

The CDR3 has 14 amino acids. Germline values: CDR1 SGHRS, CDR2 YFSETQ. V lost 5 bases, J lost 7 bases, and 15 bases lay in between. The genes are TRBV5-1 and TRBJ1-4; D perhaps matches TRBD1 (5 bases). Specimen: blood, either unsorted or a sorted T cell fraction (not recorded which). This clonotype was obtained from a male donor with ankylosing spondylitis. The CDR3 region is CASRPTVGSEKLFF. CDR3 nucleotide sequence: TGCGCCAGCAGGCCGACAGTCGGGAGTGAAAAACTGTTTTTT.